The clone carrying this TCR beta chain was seen once. The junction departs from germline at one end; a sequencing error may be responsible. This sample stems from a study of T cell responses to AZD1222 COVID-19 vaccine. TCRdb keeps only in-frame clones here, not all; method: immunoSEQ multiplex PCR. The sample consists of 120,000 or so clones, 90% of them appearing once. The length of the CDR3 is 15 residues. Germline-derived CDR1 and CDR2 are KGHSH and LQKENI. The chain is built from TRBV18 and TRBJ1-4, with D uncertain. The sequence was obtained from an adult in good health. Sequenced material: peripheral blood, taken on day 0 of AZD1222 vaccination. CDR3 in amino acids: CASSPSGNRNGKLFF. As DNA, the CDR3 is TGTGCCAGCTCACCGAGTGGGAATCGAAATGGAAAACTGTTTTTT.